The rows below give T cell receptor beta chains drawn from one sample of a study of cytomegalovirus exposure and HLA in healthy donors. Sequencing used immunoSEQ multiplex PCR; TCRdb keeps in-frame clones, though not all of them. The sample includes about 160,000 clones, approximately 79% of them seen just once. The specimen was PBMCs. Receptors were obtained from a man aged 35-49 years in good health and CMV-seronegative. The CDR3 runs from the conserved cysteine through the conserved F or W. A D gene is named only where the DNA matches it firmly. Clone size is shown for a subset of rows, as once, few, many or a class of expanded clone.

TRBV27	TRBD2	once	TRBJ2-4	TGTGCCAGCAGTTTATGGTCCCCAAGGACTAGCGGGCTAGCCAAAAACATTCAGTACTTC	CASSLWSPRTSGLAKNIQYF
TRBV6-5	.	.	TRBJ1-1	TGTGCCAGCAGTCCGACTCGCAGGGTTACTGAAGCTTTCTTT	CASSPTRRVTEAFF
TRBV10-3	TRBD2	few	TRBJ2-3	TGTGCCATCAATCCCACGGCGGGAGGGGCAGATACGCAGTATTTT	CAINPTAGGADTQYF
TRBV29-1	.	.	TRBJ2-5	TGCAGCGTTGCTCTAGCGATAAAAGAGACCCAGTACTTC	CSVALAIKETQYF
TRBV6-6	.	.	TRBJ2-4	TGTGCCAGCAGTTACAGGGGCTGGGACATTCAGTACTTC	CASSYRGWDIQYF
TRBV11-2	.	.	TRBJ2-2	TGTGCCAGCAGCTATAACGTGGGAGCTGGGGAGCTGTTTTTT	CASSYNVGAGELFF
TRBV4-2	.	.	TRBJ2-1	TGTGCCAGCAGCTACTTGCGGGGCGGGTCAAGCTCCTACAATGAGCAGTTCTTC	CASSYLRGGSSSYNEQFF
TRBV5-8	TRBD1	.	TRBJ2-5	TGTGCCAGCAGCTTGAGGGGGCAGTCCCAGTACTTC	CASSLRGQSQYF
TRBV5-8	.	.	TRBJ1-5	TGTGCCAGCAGCCCCGTCGGTAGCAATCAGCCCCAGCATTTT	CASSPVGSNQPQHF
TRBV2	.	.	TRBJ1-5	TGTGCCAGCAGTGTGGAGGGAAGTCAGCCCCAGCATTTT	CASSVEGSQPQHF
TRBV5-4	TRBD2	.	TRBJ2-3	TGTGCCAGCAGCTTTAAGTTCCGAGCGGGAGGTTGGTCTAGCACAGATACGCAATATTTT	CASSFKFRAGGWSSTDTQYF
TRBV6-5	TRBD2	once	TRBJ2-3	TGTGCCAGCAGTTACTCGACTAGCGGGAGGACAGATACGCAGTATTTT	CASSYSTSGRTDTQYF
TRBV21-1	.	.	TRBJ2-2	TGTGCCAGCAGCAAAGTATTTCGGGACAGGGCGGACGGGGAGCTGTTTTTT	CASSKVFRDRADGELFF
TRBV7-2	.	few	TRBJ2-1	TGTGCCAGCAGCCTTCAGGGTGTGCCGTCCTACAATGAGCAGTTCTTC	CASSLQGVPSYNEQFF
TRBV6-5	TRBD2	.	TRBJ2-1	TGTGCCAGCAGCCGAAGCGGGAGCCCCCCCAATGAGCAGTTCTTC	CASSRSGSPPNEQFF
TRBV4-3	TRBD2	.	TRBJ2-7	TGCGCCAGCAGCCAAGATCAAGCGGGAGACCACTACGAGCAGTACTTC	CASSQDQAGDHYEQYF
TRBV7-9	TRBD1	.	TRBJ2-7	TGTGCCAGCAGCTTAGGGACAGGGGTCGACGAGCAGTACTTC	CASSLGTGVDEQYF
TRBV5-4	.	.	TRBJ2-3	TGTGCCAGCAGCTTGGAGGGGTCGGCAGGCTTTGATACGCAGTATTTT	CASSLEGSAGFDTQYF
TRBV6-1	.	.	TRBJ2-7	TGTGCCAGCGGACAAAATTACGAGCAGTACTTC	CASGQNYEQYF
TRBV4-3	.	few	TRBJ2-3	TGCGCCAGCAGCCACATCCCTGGAGGAACGGCAGATACGCAGTATTTT	CASSHIPGGTADTQYF
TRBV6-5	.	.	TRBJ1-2	TGTGCCAGCAGTTACTCGCTCCGGCGCGGGGACTATGGCTACACCTTC	CASSYSLRRGDYGYTF
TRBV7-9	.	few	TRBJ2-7	TGTGCCAGCAGCCAAGGGGGCTACGAGCAGTACTTC	CASSQGGYEQYF
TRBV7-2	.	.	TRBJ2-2	TGTGCCAGCAGCTTAGGACAGTGGGGCACCGGGGAGCTGTTTTTT	CASSLGQWGTGELFF
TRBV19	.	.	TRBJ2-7	TGTGCCAGTAGTGCCCCCCAGGGAAGCGAGCAGTACTTC	CASSAPQGSEQYF
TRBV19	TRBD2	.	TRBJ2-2	TGTGCCAGTAGACGGTGGGAGGGCACCGGGGAGCTGTTTTTT	CASRRWEGTGELFF
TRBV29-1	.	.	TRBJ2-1	TGCAGCGTTTATAGTTCCTACAATGAGCAGTTCTTC	CSVYSSYNEQFF
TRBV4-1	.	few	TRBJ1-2	TGCGCCAGCAGCCAAGAAACAGGGACGTATGGCTACACCTTC	CASSQETGTYGYTF
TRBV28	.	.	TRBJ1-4	TGTGCCAGCAGTTTCCCGGGTCCGGGTTTGGAAAAACTGTTTTTT	CASSFPGPGLEKLFF
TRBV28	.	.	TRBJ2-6	TGTGCCAGCAGTTTGGGGTTTGGCGGTGGGGCCAACGGCCTGACTTTC	CASSLGFGGGANGLTF
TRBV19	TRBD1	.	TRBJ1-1	TGTGCCAGTAGTATACAAAACAGGGGACCGCGAAGCACTGAAGCTTTCTTT	CASSIQNRGPRSTEAFF
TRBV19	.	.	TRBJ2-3	TGTGCCAGTAGAGGGCAGGGAAAGGATACGCAGTATTTT	CASRGQGKDTQYF
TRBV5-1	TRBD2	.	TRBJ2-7	TGCGCCAGCAGCTTGGCCCTAGCGGGGGCATTAGGCGAGCAGTACTTC	CASSLALAGALGEQYF
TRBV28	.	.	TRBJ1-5	TGTGCCAGCAGGGAACCTACGACGGGGTATCAGCCCCAGCATTTT	CASREPTTGYQPQHF
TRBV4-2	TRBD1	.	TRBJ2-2	TGTGCCAGCAGCCGCGGGACAGGGGGTAACACCGGGGAGCTGTTTTTT	CASSRGTGGNTGELFF
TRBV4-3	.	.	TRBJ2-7	TGCGCCAGCAGCCAACAATCGGCAGGCGGACTCTACGAGCAGTACTTC	CASSQQSAGGLYEQYF
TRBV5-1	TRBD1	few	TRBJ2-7	TGCGCCAGCAGAGTAAGGGGGCAGAGGACTGACGAGCAGTACTTC	CASRVRGQRTDEQYF
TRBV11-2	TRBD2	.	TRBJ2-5	TGTGCCAGCTCCCCGGCGGGAGCTCTTGGGGAGACCCAGTACTTC	CASSPAGALGETQYF
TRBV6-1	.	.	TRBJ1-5	TGTGCCAGCACGGGGGGGATGAGCAATCAGCCCCAGCATTTT	CASTGGMSNQPQHF
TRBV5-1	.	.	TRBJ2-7	TGCGCCAGCAGCTTGTCCCAGGGAGGCACCTACGAGCAGTACTTC	CASSLSQGGTYEQYF
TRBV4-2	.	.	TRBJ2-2	TGTGCCAGCAGCCAGGGGAGTTGGGGAGACACCGGGGAGCTGTTTTTT	CASSQGSWGDTGELFF
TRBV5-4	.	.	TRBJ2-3	TGTGCCAGCAGCTCCCTGGTGGGCGCAGATACGCAGTATTTT	CASSSLVGADTQYF
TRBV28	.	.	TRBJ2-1	TGTGCCACTCAACGCGCCGGACAGACTAACAATGAGCAGTTCTTC	CATQRAGQTNNEQFF
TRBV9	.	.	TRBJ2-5	TGTGCCAGCAGCTCTAGCGCCGTTCAAGAGACCCAGTACTTC	CASSSSAVQETQYF
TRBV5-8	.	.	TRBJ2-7	TGTGCCAGCATATCAGAAAGGACGGGGAACTACGAGCAGTACTTC	CASISERTGNYEQYF
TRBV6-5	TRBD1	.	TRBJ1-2	TGTGCCACCCGGACAGGGGGCGATTATGGCTACACCTTC	CATRTGGDYGYTF
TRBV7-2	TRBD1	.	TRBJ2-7	TGTGCCAGCAGTCTGGGAACAGGGGGTTTATACGAGCAGTACTTC	CASSLGTGGLYEQYF
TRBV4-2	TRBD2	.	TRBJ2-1	TGTGCCAGCAGCCAAGACAGGACTAGCTACAATGAGCAGTTCTTC	CASSQDRTSYNEQFF
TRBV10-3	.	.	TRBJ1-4	TGTGCCATCAGTGAAACAGTTGCAACTAATGAAAAACTGTTTTTT	CAISETVATNEKLFF
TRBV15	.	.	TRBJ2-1	TGTGCCACCAGCAGAGGAACCCTAGGCAATGAGCAGTTCTTC	CATSRGTLGNEQFF
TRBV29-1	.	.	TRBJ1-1	TGCAGCGTTGAAGGAGTTTGGGGCCAGTCCAATGAAGCTTTCTTT	CSVEGVWGQSNEAFF